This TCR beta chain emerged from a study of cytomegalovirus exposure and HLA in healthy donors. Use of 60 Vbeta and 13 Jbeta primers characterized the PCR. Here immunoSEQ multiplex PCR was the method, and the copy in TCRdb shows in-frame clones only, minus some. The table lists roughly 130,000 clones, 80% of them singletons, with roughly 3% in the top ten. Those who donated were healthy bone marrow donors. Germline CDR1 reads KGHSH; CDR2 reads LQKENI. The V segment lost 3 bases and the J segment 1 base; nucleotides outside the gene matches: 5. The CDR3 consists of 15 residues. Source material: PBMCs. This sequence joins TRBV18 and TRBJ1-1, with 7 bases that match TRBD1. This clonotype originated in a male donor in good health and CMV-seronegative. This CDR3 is CASSPDRAGNTEAFF. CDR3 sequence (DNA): TGTGCCAGCTCACCCGACAGGGCAGGGAACACTGAAGCTTTCTTT.